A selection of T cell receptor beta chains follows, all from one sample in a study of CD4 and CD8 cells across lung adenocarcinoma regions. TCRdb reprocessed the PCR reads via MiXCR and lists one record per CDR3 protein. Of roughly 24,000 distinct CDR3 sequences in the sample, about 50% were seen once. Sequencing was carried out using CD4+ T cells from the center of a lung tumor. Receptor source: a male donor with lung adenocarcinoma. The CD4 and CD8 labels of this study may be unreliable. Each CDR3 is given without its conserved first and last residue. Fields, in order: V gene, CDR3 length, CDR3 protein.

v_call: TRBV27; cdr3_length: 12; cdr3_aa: ASGDRAPVYEQY
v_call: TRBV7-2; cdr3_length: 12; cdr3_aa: ASSSRQGEDTQY
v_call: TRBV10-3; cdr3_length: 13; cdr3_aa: VRGFPGVGTGALY
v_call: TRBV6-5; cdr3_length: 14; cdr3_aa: ASSYWRLSAKNTQY
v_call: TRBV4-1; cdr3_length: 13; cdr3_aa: ASSHLDRGTDTQY
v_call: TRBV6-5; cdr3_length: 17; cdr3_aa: ASSYFASASGPPTGELF
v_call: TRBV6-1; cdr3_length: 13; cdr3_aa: ASSKLGGGTGELF
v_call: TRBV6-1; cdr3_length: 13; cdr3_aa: ASSELAGNTGEQF
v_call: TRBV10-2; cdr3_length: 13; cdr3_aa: ASSPQVASTDTLY
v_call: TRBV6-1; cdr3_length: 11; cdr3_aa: ASTAREGTEAF
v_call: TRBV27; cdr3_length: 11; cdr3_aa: ASSLANTGELF
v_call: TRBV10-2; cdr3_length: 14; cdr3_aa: ASRAQVAGRGETQY
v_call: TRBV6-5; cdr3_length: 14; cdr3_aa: ASSYLASAAKNIQY
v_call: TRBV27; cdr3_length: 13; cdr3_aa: ARAPGLRAKDTQY
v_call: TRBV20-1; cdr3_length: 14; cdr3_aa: SAGLAGRVGQETQY
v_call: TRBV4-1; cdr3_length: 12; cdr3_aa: ASSQDGSGDEQF
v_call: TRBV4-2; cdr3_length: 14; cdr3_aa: ASSQDGATAKNMQY
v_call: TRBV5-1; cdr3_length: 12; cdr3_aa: ASSFSQAYNEQF
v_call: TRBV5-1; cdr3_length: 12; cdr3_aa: ASSLSGIGETQY
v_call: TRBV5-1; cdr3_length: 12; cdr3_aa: ASSVQGGADTQY
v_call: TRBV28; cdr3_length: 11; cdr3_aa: ASRGTMSYEQY
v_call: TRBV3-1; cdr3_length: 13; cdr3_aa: ASSPTSGRRETQY
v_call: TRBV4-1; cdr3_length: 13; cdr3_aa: ATSPGGRNPDTQY
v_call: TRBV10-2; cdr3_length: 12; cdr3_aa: ASLGGRAKDIQY
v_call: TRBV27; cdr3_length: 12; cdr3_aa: ASSSSGRAETQF
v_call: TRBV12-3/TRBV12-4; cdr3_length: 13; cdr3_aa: ASSALGGATDEQF
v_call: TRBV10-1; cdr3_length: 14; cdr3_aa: ASGANGGGDRETQY
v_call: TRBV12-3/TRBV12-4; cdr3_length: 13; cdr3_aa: ASSLIAGLDNEQY
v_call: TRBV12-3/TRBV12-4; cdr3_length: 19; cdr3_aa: ALRGCGRVATGVSGQDTQY
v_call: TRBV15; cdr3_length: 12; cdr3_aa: ATSRGVLRPEQF